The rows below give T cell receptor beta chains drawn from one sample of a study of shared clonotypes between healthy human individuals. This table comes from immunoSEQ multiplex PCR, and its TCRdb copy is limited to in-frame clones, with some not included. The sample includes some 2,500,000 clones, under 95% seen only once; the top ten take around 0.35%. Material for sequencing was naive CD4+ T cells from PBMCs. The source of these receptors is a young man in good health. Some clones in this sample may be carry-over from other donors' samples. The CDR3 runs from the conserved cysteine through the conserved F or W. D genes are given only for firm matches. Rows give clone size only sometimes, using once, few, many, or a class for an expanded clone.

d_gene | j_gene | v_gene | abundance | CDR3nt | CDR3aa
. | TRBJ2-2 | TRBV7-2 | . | TGTGCCAGCAGCTTACAAGGGAATGGCGGGGAGCTGTTTTTT | CASSLQGNGGELFF
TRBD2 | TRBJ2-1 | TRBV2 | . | TGTGCCAGCAGTCTAACCCGGGGGGGGTACAATGAGCAGTTCTTC | CASSLTRGGYNEQFF
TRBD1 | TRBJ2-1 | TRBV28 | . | TGTGCCAGCAGTTTATCAGACAGGGGGCGGAATGAGCAGTTCTTC | CASSLSDRGRNEQFF
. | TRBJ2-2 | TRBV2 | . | TGTGCCAGCAGGAAAGAAAGCGGGGAGCTGTTTTTT | CASRKESGELFF
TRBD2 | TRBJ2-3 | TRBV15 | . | TGTGCCACCAGCAGACAGTTTTCTCGGGGGGCGGGAGGAGATGATACGCAGTATTTT | CATSRQFSRGAGGDDTQYF
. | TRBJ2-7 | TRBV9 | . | TGTGCCAGCAGCAGGGACTTACTGACCTACGAGCAGTACTTC | CASSRDLLTYEQYF
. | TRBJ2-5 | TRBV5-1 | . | TGCGCCAGCAGCCCAGGAGTAGGGTTTTCTCGAGGGGCAGAGACCCAGTACTTC | CASSPGVGFSRGAETQYF
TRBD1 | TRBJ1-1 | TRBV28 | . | TGTGCCAGCAGTCCTCGACAGGGATCAGCGAACACTGAAGCTTTCTTT | CASSPRQGSANTEAFF
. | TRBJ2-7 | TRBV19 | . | TGTGCCAGTAGTACCCGCCCGGGGGAAAAGTACTTC | CASSTRPGEKYF
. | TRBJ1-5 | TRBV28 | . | TGTGCCACCTACCGGGGCAGGGCGGCAGGACTTAGCAATCAGCCCCAGCATTTT | CATYRGRAAGLSNQPQHF
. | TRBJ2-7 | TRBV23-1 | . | TGCGCCAGCAGTCACCCGCCGAAGACAGTGGGAGGCGAGCAGTACTTC | CASSHPPKTVGGEQYF
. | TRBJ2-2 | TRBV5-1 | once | TGCGCCAGCAGCTTGGTGGGACGGGAAGACGGGGAGCTGTTTTTT | CASSLVGREDGELFF